A single sample is the source of the 28 T cell receptor beta chains below, sequenced in a study of radiation and T cells in renal cell carcinoma. Time point specified: blood 2 weeks post-SBRT. Documented treatment: 15 Gy SBRT to primary tumor, nephrectomy 4 weeks later. Profiled with immunoSEQ multiplex PCR; TCRdb holds only in-frame clones, not every one. The sample holds approximately 23,000 clones, 81% seen once. Sample: blood, taken from a patient whose treatment included radiotherapy and nephrectomy. Receptor source: a man in his sixties with renal cell carcinoma.

This chain links TRBV18 with TRBJ2-5; D unclear. This CDR3 comprises 14 residues. V was pared by 6 bases and J by 3 bases, with 14 bases between. Germline V gives CDR1 KGHSH, CDR2 LQKENI. CDR3 coding DNA: TGTGCCAGCTCGGGATATGTTGGGGAAGAGACCCAGTACTTC. It is translated as CASSGYVGEETQYF.

The chain is built from TRBV7-9 and TRBJ2-5; 11 bases align to TRBD2. The germline V gene has CDR1 SEHNR and CDR2 FQNEAQ (reference sequence). V shed 5 bases, J shed 7 bases, and the junction held 6 bases outside the gene matches. The CDR3 totals 14 residues. CDR3 nucleotides: TGTGCCAGCAGCCTGGGACTAGCGGACGGGACCCAGTACTTC. Its protein product is CASSLGLADGTQYF.

This clone turned up a few times. A read error may account for a junction end that differs from germline. This chain uses TRBV2 with TRBJ2-7; D might be TRBD1 (8 bases). Germline V CDR1 and CDR2: SNHLY, FYNNEI. The CDR3 has 15 amino acids. The CDR3 coding sequence is TGTGCCAGCAGCGAAGCGGGACAGGTTATCTACGAGCAGTACTTC. It specifies CASSEAGQVIYEQYF. Variable domain in full (rest from reference TRBV2 and TRBJ2-7): EPEVTQTPSHQVTQMGQEVILRCVPISNHLYFYWYRQILGQKVEFLVSFYNNEISEKSEIFDDQFSVERPDGSNFTLKIRSTKLEDSAMYFCASSEAGQVIYEQYFGPGTRLTVT.

The V call is TRBV5-5, the J call TRBJ1-6; a possible D gene is TRBD1 (5 bases). This CDR3 region has 17 residues. CDR1 SGHKS and CDR2 YYEKEE come from the germline V gene (reference sequence). Trimming cost V 0 bases and J 5 bases, with 15 bases left between them. As DNA, the CDR3 is TGTGCCAGCAGCTTGGCAGGGCGGACAATGAATAATTCACCCCTCCACTTT. Translating it yields CASSLAGRTMNNSPLHF. Filled out from reference TRBV5-5 and TRBJ1-6, the complete variable domain reads DAGVTQSPTHLIKTRGQQVTLRCSPISGHKSVSWYQQVLGQGPQFIFQYYEKEERGRGNFPDRFSARQFPNYSSELNVNALLLGDSALYLCASSLAGRTMNNSPLHFGNGTRLTVT.

The rearrangement uses TRBV18 and TRBJ1-3; D gene unclear. With 2 bases removed from V and 0 bases from J, the gap between germline ends came to 11 bases. Germline lookup yields CDR1 KGHSH and CDR2 LQKENI. CDR3 length: 16 residues. In DNA form, the CDR3 reads TGTGCCAGCTCACCAAGACTGACTACCTCTGGAAACACCATATATTTT. This codes for CASSPRLTTSGNTIYF.

V gene TRBV15 combines with J gene TRBJ1-3; the D is unclear. The CDR3 is made up of 13 amino acids. CDR1 LNHNV and CDR2 YYDKDF come from the germline V gene (reference sequence). The ends were cut back, 5 bases at V and 6 bases at J, with 11 bases in the middle. CDR3 in DNA: TGTGCCACCAGCCACCCCCCGGAAAACACCATATATTTT. This encodes CATSHPPENTIYF.

The gene calls are TRBV5-1 and TRBJ2-1; TRBD2 matches at 14 bases. In germline, CDR1 is SGHRS, CDR2 YFSETQ. Losses at the gene ends were 4 bases for V and 1 base for J; bases not matched to a gene: 19. The CDR3 loop spans 22 amino acids. This CDR3 is CASSVIPGLAGDRPQSYNEQFF. Here the CDR3 DNA reads TGCGCCAGCAGCGTAATACCGGGACTAGCGGGAGACCGGCCCCAATCCTACAATGAGCAGTTCTTC.

The gene calls are TRBV27 and TRBJ2-3; 11 nucleotides match TRBD1. V shed 3 bases, J shed 4 bases, and the junction held 9 bases outside the gene matches. CDR1 MNHEY and CDR2 SMNVEV come from the germline V gene (reference sequence). The CDR3 contains 17 residues. CDR3 nucleotide sequence: TGTGCCAGCAGTTTTATTATTGGACAGGGGGCGTCAGATACGCAGTATTTT. It encodes CASSFIIGQGASDTQYF.

This clone was recorded only once. V gene TRBV30 combines with J gene TRBJ2-7; 9 bases agree with TRBD1. Germline V CDR1 and CDR2: GTSNPN, SVGIG (reference sequence). V was clipped by 2 bases and J by 0 bases; unmatched bases: 2. The CDR3 extends over 14 amino acids. The CDR3: CAWSRQGVSYEQYF. CDR3 coding DNA: TGTGCCTGGAGTAGACAGGGGGTCTCCTACGAGCAGTACTTC.

The V and J genes are TRBV18 and TRBJ1-1; TRBD1 might be the D (5 bases). V lost 6 bases and J 1 base, leaving 12 bases between the germline ends. Germline assignment: CDR1 KGHSH and CDR2 LQKENI. The CDR3 is 14 amino acids. This CDR3 reads CASSRGGENTEAFF. CDR3 coding DNA: TGTGCCAGCTCCCGGGGCGGGGAGAACACTGAAGCTTTCTTT.

V is TRBV9 and J is TRBJ2-3; 14 bases match TRBD2. Germline CDR1 is SGDLS and CDR2 is YYNGEE. The CDR3 has 18 amino acids. Trimming at V came to 0 bases and at J to 0 bases, leaving 3 bases not matched to a gene. CDR3 bases: TGTGCCAGCAGCGTAGGGACTAGCGGGAGGCCCAGCACAGATACGCAGTATTTT. Amino acid sequence: CASSVGTSGRPSTDTQYF.

The chain uses TRBV10-3 and TRBJ2-1; D uncertain. Germline CDR1 reads ENHRY; CDR2 reads SYGVKD. The V gene lost 4 bases and the J gene lost 0 bases, with 16 bases spanning the gap. The CDR3 has 17 residues. The CDR3 region has the DNA TGTGCCATCAGTGGCGGATCCGCAGCGAGCTCCTACAATGAGCAGTTCTTC. It yields the protein CAISGGSAASSYNEQFF.

The CDR3 DNA sequence: TGTGCCAGCAGCTTAAGCCCCGGAACCGGGGAGCTGTTTTTT. Its protein product is CASSLSPGTGELFF. The J gene is TRBJ2-2, the V gene TRBV7-2; the D is unclear. V was shortened by 2 bases and J by 5 bases, with 9 bases between the two germline ends. The CDR3 covers 14 residues. CDR1 and CDR2 from the germline V gene are SGHTA and FQGNSA.

This chain links TRBV6-1 with TRBJ2-5; 7 positions match TRBD1. From germline, CDR1 is MNHNS and CDR2 SASEGT. CDR3 length: 13 amino acids. With V trimmed by 5 bases and J by 4 bases, 4 bases remained unmatched. CDR3 in DNA: TGTGCCAGCAGTCGGGACAGAGGAGAGACCCAGTACTTC. This sequence encodes CASSRDRGETQYF.

The rearrangement uses TRBV7-9 and TRBJ2-7; D is ambiguous. The CDR3 spans 13 residues. The ends were cut back, 2 bases at V and 6 bases at J, with 11 bases in the middle. Germline V gives CDR1 SEHNR, CDR2 FQNEAQ (reference sequence). CDR3 sequence reads: CASSLTGPLEQYF. The CDR3, as DNA: TGTGCCAGCAGCTTAACCGGACCCCTCGAGCAGTACTTC. Full variable domain (outside the CDR3, taken from reference TRBV7-9 and TRBJ2-7): DTGVSQNPRHKITKRGQNVTFRCDPISEHNRLYWYRQTLGQGPEFLTYFQNEAQLEKSRLLSDRFSAERPKGSFSTLEIQRTEQGDSAMYLCASSLTGPLEQYFGPGTRLTVT.

This chain links TRBV19 with TRBJ2-7; 7 bases fit TRBD2. There are 16 residues in the CDR3. Trimming took 3 bases from V and 3 from J; bases not matched to a gene: 11. Germline V CDR1 and CDR2: LNHDA, SQIVND (reference sequence). The CDR3 DNA follows: TGTGCCAGTAGTATGTGGGGGTCTAGCGGACGCTACGAGCAGTACTTC. As protein: CASSMWGSSGRYEQYF.

The genes are TRBV30 and TRBJ1-6; a weak D match, TRBD1 (6 bases). V lost 5 bases and J lost 10, with 15 bases in between. Germline values: CDR1 GTSNPN, CDR2 SVGIG (reference sequence). The CDR3 spans 13 residues. This chain's CDR3 is CAWSQGTRSPLHF. For the CDR3, the DNA is TGTGCCTGGTCACAGGGAACGCGGTCACCCCTCCACTTT. Full variable domain (remainder filled in from reference TRBV30 and TRBJ1-6): SQTIHQWPATLVQPVGSPLSLECTVEGTSNPNLYWYRQAAGRGLQLLFYSVGIGQISSEVPQNLSASRPQDRQFILSSKKLLLSDSGFYLCAWSQGTRSPLHFGNGTRLTVT.

The V and J genes are TRBV7-2 and TRBJ1-2, with D unresolved. Trimming left V 5 bases short and J 2 bases short, with 6 bases between. Germline loops: CDR1 SGHTA, CDR2 FQGNSA. This CDR3 is built from 12 residues. This chain's CDR3 is CASSTLNYGYTF. For the CDR3, the DNA is TGTGCCAGCAGCACACTAAACTATGGCTACACCTTC.

This chain uses TRBV7-2 with TRBJ1-2; 9 nucleotides line up with TRBD1. The CDR3 spans 15 residues. Germline V gene sequence: CDR1 SGHTA, CDR2 FQGNSA. J was trimmed by 7 bases and V by 5 bases; bases with no gene match: 11. This chain's CDR3 is CASSPPPGQGTGYTF. CDR3 nucleotide sequence: TGTGCCAGCAGCCCCCCGCCGGGACAGGGAACTGGCTACACCTTC.

This sequence joins TRBV7-9 and TRBJ2-7; D may be TRBD1 (6 bases). Looked up from germline, CDR1 is SEHNR and CDR2 is FQNEAQ (reference sequence). Trimming took off 3 bases at V and 6 bases at J, with 12 bases between the two ends. The CDR3 has 13 residues. The CDR3 coding sequence is TGTGCCAGCAGCTTGCCAGGGGCCGTCGAGCAGTACTTC. Its translation is CASSLPGAVEQYF.

The chain is built from TRBV27 and TRBJ1-1; D remains ambiguous. The germline V gene has CDR1 MNHEY and CDR2 SMNVEV (reference sequence). The CDR3 runs 14 residues. Trimming stripped 3 bases from V and 1 base from J, with 9 bases between. The CDR3 DNA is TGTGCCAGCAGTTTTCTGGCTCGGAACACTGAAGCTTTCTTT. Translated, it gives CASSFLARNTEAFF.

V and J are TRBV12-5 and TRBJ2-7; D unclear. CDR3 length: 12 amino acids. The germline V and J ends were trimmed by 0 bases and 3 bases, with 3 bases remaining between them. Germline CDR1 and CDR2: LGHNT and FRNRAP. CDR3 coding DNA: TGTGCTAGTGGTTTGGTGGTCTACGAGCAGTACTTC. Amino acid sequence: CASGLVVYEQYF.

The V and J genes are TRBV29-1 and TRBJ2-3, with D possibly matching TRBD1 (6 bases). Germline V CDR1 and CDR2: SQVTM, ANQGSEA. Trimming cost V 7 bases and J 0 bases, with 23 bases left between them. The CDR3 is made up of 17 amino acids. The CDR3 DNA sequence: TGCAGCGCCCCGAACCCCCCCACAGGGAAGAGCACAGATACGCAGTATTTT. This gives the protein CSAPNPPTGKSTDTQYF.

The rearrangement links TRBV29-1 to TRBJ2-1; D not certain. The CDR3 contains 16 residues. The germline V and J ends were trimmed by 5 bases and 4 bases, with 21 bases remaining between them. Germline-derived CDR1 and CDR2 are SQVTM and ANQGSEA. The CDR3 bases are TGCAGCGTTACCGACCCTTTGCGAGCAGGTTACAATGAGCAGTTCTTC. The encoded protein is CSVTDPLRAGYNEQFF.

V and J are TRBV21-1 and TRBJ2-7; whether TRBD1, the table's D call, matches the DNA was not checked. TRBV21-1 is a pseudogene locus. This CDR3 spans 17 amino acids. DNA of the CDR3: TGTGCCAGCAGCAAAAGCTCCCCAGGGGGAAATAGGAACGAGCAGTACTTC. Its translation is CASSKSSPGGNRNEQYF.

The chain couples TRBV10-1 to TRBJ2-5, with TRBD2 matching 9 bases. Germline CDR1 reads WNHNN; CDR2 reads SYGVQD (reference sequence). Trimming cost V 0 bases and J 6 bases; bases outside gene matches: 8. The CDR3 extends over 16 amino acids. The CDR3: CASSESAGGLGKTQYF. The CDR3 nucleotides are TGCGCCAGCAGTGAGTCGGCGGGAGGGTTAGGAAAGACCCAGTACTTC.

The chain carries TRBV7-2 and TRBJ2-7; 8 bases agree with TRBD1. CDR3 size: 12 residues. The J segment lost 9 bases and the V segment lost 5 bases, leaving 6 bases of the junction unmatched. Germline CDR1 SGHTA, CDR2 FQGNSA. In DNA, the CDR3 is TGTGCCAGCAGCGCCACCGGGACAGGGCAGTACTTC. It translates to CASSATGTGQYF. Together with reference TRBV7-2 and TRBJ2-7, the CDR3 gives the full variable domain: GAGVSQSPSNKVTEKGKDVELRCDPISGHTALYWYRQSLGQGLEFLIYFQGNSAPDKSGLPSDRFSAERTGGSVSTLTIQRTQQEDSAVYLCASSATGTGQYFGPGTRLTVT.

The genes are TRBV7-2 and TRBJ1-2; unclear D gene. Germline V gene data show CDR1 as SGHTA and CDR2 as FQGNSA. The CDR3 is made up of 12 amino acids. Trimming removed 4 bases from V and 2 bases from J, with 5 bases in between. CDR3 sequence reads: CASSYSNYGYTF. The CDR3 nucleotides read TGTGCCAGCAGCTACTCAAACTATGGCTACACCTTC.